This T cell receptor beta chain was captured by sequencing in a study of shared clonotypes between healthy human individuals. Once extracted for a subset, genomic DNA was divided evenly among several immunoSEQ plates. Some clones are missing from TCRdb's copy, which holds only in-frame ones; the method was immunoSEQ multiplex PCR. Among hundreds of thousands of clones listed, roughly 98% were seen once. Study outcomes and limitations: Naive CD4 clonotypes overlapped across a handful of donors at approximately 4.5%.

Naive CD8 populations comprised CD45RO-negative cells positively selected for CCR7, excluding terminally differentiated effector memory CD45RA+ cells. Note on this clone: Its specificity is not known.

After removal of 3 bases from V and 4 bases from J, the junction contained 9 bases not matched to a gene. Per germline, CDR1 SGDLS and CDR2 YYNGEE. The CDR3 has 16 amino acids. The chain has TRBV9 and TRBJ2-1, with TRBD2 matching 8 bases. Sequenced material: naive CD8+ T cells sorted from blood. The clonotype comes from a man under 40 in good health. CDR3 bases: TGTGCCAGCAGCGAATCCGGGACTAGTCTGTACAATGAGCAGTTCTTC. Its translation is CASSESGTSLYNEQFF.